This entry concerns a single TCR beta chain. As yet, its antigen is unknown. This CDR3 is 14 amino acids long. Trimming took 8 bases from V and 2 from J; bases not matched to a gene: 5. TCRdb independently ran MiXCR on the 5' RACE reads; one entry per CDR3 protein. The sample consists of about 340,000 distinct CDR3 sequences, 15% of them appearing once. The entry originates in a study of T-cell memory formation after mild COVID-19. Regarding the study as a whole: Shrinking CD4+ clones were chiefly CM and EM; CD8+ ones were chiefly EMRA.

This chain uses TRBV12-3 or TRBV12-4 with TRBJ2-1, with TRBD2 matching 8 bases. This clonotype originated in a man in his late teens or twenties who had mild COVID-19 (a few samples of this study predate the infection). Cell type and time point are not known. The sample was PBMCs or a T cell subset sorted from them (not recorded which). CDR3 in amino acids: CASSRGGAYNEQFF. CDR3 DNA sequence: TGTGCCAGCTCCCGGGGGGGCGCCTACAATGAGCAGTTCTTC.